One and the same sample provided the 2 T cell receptor beta chains below, sequenced in a study of cytomegalovirus exposure and HLA in healthy donors. Primers: 60 Vbeta forward and 13 Jbeta reverse. TCRdb keeps only in-frame clones here, not all; method: immunoSEQ multiplex PCR. The sample holds about 200,000 clones, around 73% seen once. Sequencing was performed on PBMCs. All receptors derive from a male donor in good health and CMV-seronegative.

The CDR3 loop is CASSRHDREIGGYTF. The CDR3 coding sequence is TGTGCCAGCAGCAGGCACGACAGGGAGATTGGTGGCTACACCTTC. V and J are TRBV9 and TRBJ1-2; 7 bases match TRBD1. Germline V gene sequence: CDR1 SGDLS, CDR2 YYNGEE. This CDR3 region has 15 residues. J lost 7 bases, V lost 4 bases, and 13 bases had no gene match.

The chain employs TRBV29-1 and TRBJ2-1; D gene ambiguous. Germline lookup yields CDR1 SQVTM and CDR2 ANQGSEA. Trimming removed 1 base at V and 8 bases at J, with 9 bases between. This CDR3 contains 12 residues. Here the CDR3 DNA reads TGCAGCGTTGAAGGAAGTAGAGATGAGCAGTTCTTC. It yields the protein CSVEGSRDEQFF.